Listed here are 17 T cell receptor beta chains from one sample, sequenced in a study of T cells in Graves' hyperthyroidism and ophthalmopathy. The CDR3 regions of TCR beta were amplified from RNA transcripts. The TCR CDR3 first-round RT-PCR relied on the HTBI primer set. One entry per CDR3 protein, called by TCRdb with MiXCR from the multiplex PCR reads. The table has 600,000 to 900,000 distinct CDR3 sequences, around 17% seen once. The sequencing sample was made of blood. Every receptor here comes from a man between 18 and 29 years old with Graves' hyperthyroidism.

Regarding this clonotype: The junction differs from germline at one of its ends, possibly a read error. The V call is TRBV28, the J call TRBJ2-4; weak D call: TRBD2 (6 bases). CDR3 size: 12 residues. Germline values: CDR1 MDHEN, CDR2 SYDVKM. CDR3 sequence (DNA): TGTGCCAGCTGCGGGACCGGAAACATTCGGTACTTC. Protein sequence: CASCGTGNIRYF.

This clonotype was detected once. Being one base from a much bigger clone, this may be a read error. V usage is TRBV7-9 and J usage is TRBJ1-5; D is ambiguous. Matching the DNA end better, TRBJ2-3 makes the J call doubtful. From germline, CDR1 is SEHNR and CDR2 FQNEAQ (reference sequence). The CDR3 is 12 residues long. The CDR3: CASSFGDQPQYF. The CDR3 DNA reads as TGTGCCAGCAGCTTTGGTGATCAGCCCCAGTATTTT.

This clonotype was seen ten or more times. The chain links TRBV2 to TRBJ1-5; 8 nucleotides align to TRBD1. Germline V CDR1 and CDR2: SNHLY, FYNNEI. With 6 bases clipped from V and 3 bases from J, the junction kept 4 bases outside the gene matches. This CDR3 comprises 14 residues. CDR3 nucleotide sequence: TGTGCCAGCAGCGGACAGGGAGACAATCAGCCCCAGCATTTT. Translated: CASSGQGDNQPQHF.

In this sample, this clonotype turned up a few times. V is TRBV5-4 and J is TRBJ1-1, with 7 bases lining up with TRBD1. The CDR3 covers 14 residues. The ends lost 3 bases at V and 12 bases at J; junction bases unmatched: 14. CDR1 and CDR2 from the germline V gene are SGHNT and YYREEE (reference sequence). CDR3 nucleotide sequence: TGTGCCAGCAGCTGGGGACCGGGACAGAAGGGGACTTTCTTT. Translating gives CASSWGPGQKGTFF.

The chain has TRBV2 and TRBJ1-4; 11 nucleotides align to TRBD1. The ends lost 5 bases at V and 7 bases at J; junction bases unmatched: 3. Germline-derived CDR1 and CDR2 are SNHLY and FYNNEI. The CDR3 covers 14 residues. The CDR3 sequence is CASSRTGGPEKLFF. The DNA for the CDR3 is TGTGCCAGCAGTAGGACAGGGGGCCCTGAAAAACTGTTTTTT.

This clonotype was detected only once. The chain recombines TRBV19 with TRBJ2-7; 8 nucleotides line up with TRBD2. The ends lost 5 bases at V and 2 bases at J; junction bases unmatched: 5. This CDR3 is 14 amino acids long. From germline, CDR1 is LNHDA and CDR2 SQIVND (reference sequence). CDR3 coding DNA: TGTGCCAGTAGTCCACTAGCGGAACCCTACGAGCAGTACTTC. Translating it yields CASSPLAEPYEQYF.

The V call is TRBV18, the J call TRBJ1-1; the match to TRBD1 covers 7 bases. V was clipped by 2 bases and J by 5 bases; unmatched bases: 5. The CDR3 extends over 14 amino acids. Germline V gene sequence: CDR1 KGHSH, CDR2 LQKENI. CDR3 coding DNA: TGTGCCAGCTCACCATTACAGGGGAGAACTGAAGCTTTCTTT. It is translated as CASSPLQGRTEAFF.

This clonotype was counted only a few times. The gene calls are TRBV5-6 and TRBJ1-6; 7 nucleotides align to TRBD1. The CDR3 runs to 16 residues. The trim removed 4 bases at V and 7 bases at J, leaving 11 bases unmatched. The germline CDR1 and CDR2 sequences are SGHDT and YYEEEE. CDR3 sequence: CASSLGTGTENSPLHF. In nucleotides, the CDR3 is TGTGCCAGCAGCCTGGGGACCGGGACAGAGAATTCACCCCTCCACTTT.

This clonotype was seen a handful of times. The CDR3 DNA reads TGCGCCAGCAGCTTGGGTCCAGAACCGCAGTATTTT. Protein product: CASSLGPEPQYF. The chain links TRBV5-1 to TRBJ2-3; D is ambiguous. CDR3 size: 12 residues. Germline loops: CDR1 SGHRS, CDR2 YFSETQ. The V gene lost 0 bases and the J gene lost 10 bases, with 9 bases spanning the gap.

This clonotype was detected ten times or more. The V call is TRBV24-1, the J call TRBJ2-7, with 9 bases lining up with TRBD2. Losses at the gene ends were 9 bases for V and 1 base for J; bases not matched to a gene: 24. CDR1 is KGHDR, CDR2 SFDVKD, per germline. This CDR3 contains 20 residues. This CDR3 is CATLVGRRTSVKEGSYEQYF. The CDR3 coding sequence is TGTGCCACCCTCGTGGGGCGTAGGACTAGCGTCAAGGAAGGTTCCTACGAGCAGTACTTC.

This clonotype came up a few times. CDR3: CASSFRDGGREQYF. The CDR3 nucleotides are TGTGCCAGCAGTTTCCGGGACGGAGGGCGCGAGCAGTACTTC. This chain uses TRBV28 with TRBJ2-7, with D possibly matching TRBD2 (6 bases). The CDR3 spans 14 residues. V was shortened by 3 bases and J by 6 bases, with 15 bases between the two germline ends. Germline CDR1 is MDHEN and CDR2 is SYDVKM.

This clonotype was counted many times. The chain carries TRBV24-1 and TRBJ2-1; D is ambiguous. Germline V gene sequence: CDR1 KGHDR, CDR2 SFDVKD. The CDR3 runs 13 residues. The germline V and J ends were trimmed by 3 bases and 9 bases, with 11 bases remaining between them. The CDR3 region is CATSDPLRTEQFF. Written as DNA, the CDR3 is TGTGCCACCAGTGATCCCCTGAGAACTGAGCAGTTCTTC.

This clonotype was seen a handful of times. DNA of the CDR3: TGCAGTGCGAAAGGGTATGGCTACACCTTC. Translating it yields CSAKGYGYTF. The chain uses TRBV20-1 and TRBJ1-2, with unresolved D. The CDR3 runs 10 residues. Trimming took off 6 bases at V and 5 bases at J, with 7 bases between the two ends. Per germline, CDR1 DFQATT and CDR2 SNEGSKA (reference sequence).

V and J are TRBV5-1 and TRBJ1-3; D uncertain. Looked up from germline, CDR1 is SGHRS and CDR2 is YFSETQ. Trimming shortened V by 7 bases and J by 0 bases, and 11 bases separated the two germline ends. The CDR3 covers 14 residues. The chain's CDR3 is CASSRVPSGNTIYF. As DNA, the CDR3 is TGCGCCAGCTCTAGGGTTCCCTCTGGAAACACCATATATTTT. Drawing the rest from reference TRBV5-1 and TRBJ1-3, the complete variable domain is KAGVTQTPRYLIKTRGQQVTLSCSPISGHRSVSWYQQTPGQGLQFLFEYFSETQRNKGNFPGRFSGRQFSNSRSEMNVSTLELGDSALYLCASSRVPSGNTIYFGEGSWLTVV.

The chain employs TRBV10-3 and TRBJ1-5; the D is unclear. CDR3 length: 15 amino acids. V dropped 4 bases and J dropped 1 base, with 11 bases sitting between them. The germline V gene has CDR1 ENHRY and CDR2 SYGVKD. CDR3 region: CAISVSRLSNQPQHF. CDR3 sequence (DNA): TGTGCCATCAGTGTGTCAAGGTTGAGCAATCAGCCCCAGCATTTT.

This clonotype came up a few times. The rearrangement links TRBV7-9 to TRBJ2-1; no firm D call. V was cut by 6 bases and J by 5 bases, with 17 bases left in between. Germline loops: CDR1 SEHNR, CDR2 FQNEAQ (reference sequence). The CDR3 runs 15 residues. DNA of the CDR3: TGTGCCAGCAGACATCCCCAAGTCGGCGACAATGAGCAGTTCTTC. Translation: CASRHPQVGDNEQFF.

The chain links TRBV19 to TRBJ2-2; TRBD2 matches 9 bases. The CDR3 is 17 amino acids. V shed 3 bases, J shed 4 bases, and the junction held 9 bases outside the gene matches. The germline V gene encodes CDR1 LNHDA and CDR2 SQIVND (reference sequence). The CDR3 DNA reads as TGTGCCAGTAGTATGGTTAGCGGGAGTTGGGTCACCGGGGAGCTGTTTTTT. It yields the protein CASSMVSGSWVTGELFF.